These 21 T cell receptor beta chains share one sample of origin, sequenced in a study of T cells in Graves' hyperthyroidism and ophthalmopathy. The TCR beta CDR3 regions underwent amplification using RNA transcripts as the source. Researchers ran a first-round RT-PCR on the TCR CDR3 using the HTBI primer set. TCRdb re-analysed the multiplex PCR reads in MiXCR, keeping a single row per CDR3 protein. In the table there are 650,000 to 750,000 distinct CDR3 sequences, around 13% of which are singletons. Input material: blood. These receptors came from a woman in her late teens or twenties with Graves' hyperthyroidism.

A few counts support this clonotype. The CDR3: CSASGTGGLAGPDTQYF. CDR3 DNA sequence: TGCAGTGCTAGTGGGACAGGGGGACTAGCGGGACCAGATACGCAGTATTTT. The genes are TRBV20-1 and TRBJ2-3; 13 positions agree with TRBD2. Germline V gives CDR1 DFQATT, CDR2 SNEGSKA (reference sequence). V was clipped by 3 bases and J by 4 bases; unmatched bases: 10. This CDR3 has 17 residues.

This clonotype was recorded at least ten times. The chain combines TRBV6-5 with TRBJ2-2, with 10 positions matching TRBD2. V shed 0 bases, J shed 6 bases, and the junction held 1 base outside the gene matches. This CDR3 is 15 amino acids long. Germline V lookup: CDR1 MNHEY, CDR2 SVGAGI. The CDR3 loop is CASSYSTSGAGELFF. The CDR3 DNA is TGTGCCAGCAGTTACTCTACTAGCGGGGCCGGGGAGCTGTTTTTT.

The V call is TRBV29-1, the J call TRBJ2-7, with D possibly being TRBD1 (6 bases). V shed 7 bases and J shed 4 bases, with 17 bases lying between them. The CDR3 has 13 amino acids. Germline V lookup: CDR1 SQVTM, CDR2 ANQGSEA. DNA of the CDR3: TGCAGCGCAGGGGCAGTAGGAGTATACGAGCAGTACTTC. Translation: CSAGAVGVYEQYF.

The J gene is TRBJ2-1, the V gene TRBV11-3; D might be TRBD1 (5 bases). The CDR3 is 15 residues long. With 6 bases removed from V and 4 bases from J, the gap between germline ends came to 16 bases. The V gene's germline CDR1 is SGHNT and CDR2 YENEEA. The CDR3 DNA sequence: TGTGCCAGCAGTTCTGACAGTCAACCTTACAATGAGCAGTTCTTC. Its translation: CASSSDSQPYNEQFF. Full variable domain (missing parts from reference TRBV11-3 and TRBJ2-1): EAGVVQSPRYKIIEKKQPVAFWCNPISGHNTLYWYLQNLGQGPELLIRYENEEAVDDSQLPKDRFSAERLKGVDSTLKIQPAELGDSAVYLCASSSDSQPYNEQFFGPGTRLTVL.

The rearrangement uses TRBV9 and TRBJ2-1; 9 nucleotides match TRBD1. The germline gives CDR1 SGDLS, CDR2 YYNGEE. CDR3 length equals 16 residues. V shed 0 bases, J shed 7 bases, and the junction held 8 bases outside the gene matches. This CDR3 is CASSVGGGTGFNEQFF. The CDR3 region has the DNA TGTGCCAGCAGCGTAGGAGGAGGGACAGGGTTTAATGAGCAGTTCTTC.

This clonotype came up many times. The CDR3 DNA follows: TGTGCTAGTGGTTTGGCGGCGACAATGGAGGCCAACACTGAAGCTTTCTTT. This sequence encodes CASGLAATMEANTEAFF. The rearrangement uses TRBV12-5 and TRBJ1-1; D gene ambiguous. Germline V gene lookup returns CDR1 LGHNT and CDR2 FRNRAP. This CDR3 is 17 amino acids long. The V end was cut by 1 base, the J end by 2 bases, with 17 bases between.

The chain recombines TRBV25-1 with TRBJ1-2; D gene ambiguous. The V gene's germline CDR1 is MGHDK and CDR2 SYGVNS. The CDR3 has 15 residues. Trimming removed 4 bases at V and 10 bases at J, with 22 bases between. CDR3 protein: CASSVGWKSLGDYTF. The CDR3 DNA reads TGTGCCAGCAGTGTAGGGTGGAAGTCCCTTGGAGACTACACCTTC.

This clonotype occurred many times. V gene TRBV30 combines with J gene TRBJ1-2; D gene unclear. The length of the CDR3 is 15 residues. Germline-derived CDR1 and CDR2 are GTSNPN and SVGIG (reference sequence). V dropped 3 bases and J dropped 6 bases, with 20 bases sitting between them. This CDR3 reads CAWRWAPERTHGYTF. The CDR3 DNA reads TGTGCCTGGAGGTGGGCCCCAGAAAGGACCCATGGCTACACCTTC.

The chain is built from TRBV12-3 or TRBV12-4 and TRBJ1-2, with D uncertain. This CDR3 comprises 13 residues. V was shortened by 6 bases and J by 7 bases, with 15 bases between the two germline ends. This CDR3 is CASSPLVAGGYTF. CDR3 DNA: TGTGCCAGCAGCCCTCTGGTGGCGGGTGGCTACACCTTC.

The rearrangement uses TRBV28 and TRBJ1-3; a possible D gene is TRBD1 (5 bases). Trimming removed 0 bases from V and 5 bases from J, with 11 bases in between. The CDR3 spans 15 residues. Looked up from germline, CDR1 is MDHEN and CDR2 is SYDVKM. The DNA of the CDR3 is TGTGCCAGCAGTTTATGGTGGACACAGAGAAACACCATATATTTT. It codes for CASSLWWTQRNTIYF.

This clonotype has at least ten counts. Its ends do not fully match the called genes, so a read error is possible. The rearrangement joins TRBV2 to TRBJ2-5; D is possibly TRBD1 or TRBD2 (5 bases each). There are 14 residues in the CDR3. The germline V gene has CDR1 SNHLY and CDR2 FYNNEI. The DNA for the CDR3 is TGTGCCAGCATTGAAGGGGACGGTGTAAGAACCCAGTACTTC. Its translation: CASIEGDGVRTQYF.

This clonotype was seen a few times. The DNA of the CDR3 is TGTGCCAGCATTCCCCTTAAGGCCGCCGGGGAGCTGTTTTTT. This translates into CASIPLKAAGELFF. V and J are TRBV6-1 and TRBJ2-2; the D is unclear. This CDR3 has 14 residues. The V and J ends lost 7 bases and 6 bases respectively, with 15 bases between them. The germline gives CDR1 MNHNS, CDR2 SASEGT.

This clonotype was counted a few times. The rearrangement joins TRBV28 to TRBJ1-2; a possible D gene is TRBD1 (6 bases). V lost 4 bases and J 6 bases, leaving 15 bases between the germline ends. This CDR3 region has 14 residues. Germline V gene lookup returns CDR1 MDHEN and CDR2 SYDVKM. The CDR3 protein is CASSSRQEGHGYTF. CDR3 nucleotide sequence: TGTGCCAGCAGTTCCAGACAGGAGGGGCATGGCTACACCTTC.

At least ten counts were recorded for this clonotype. This chain joins TRBV11-2 and TRBJ2-2; D tentatively fits TRBD1 or TRBD2 (6 bases each). V was shortened by 5 bases and J by 13 bases, with 11 bases between the two germline ends. Germline CDR1 is SGHAT and CDR2 is FQNNGV. The CDR3 length is 11 residues. CDR3 sequence reads: CASSPGAGLFF. For the CDR3, the DNA is TGTGCCAGCAGCCCGGGGGCGGGGCTGTTTTTT. Based on the CDR3 plus reference TRBV11-2 and TRBJ2-2, the full variable domain is EAGVAQSPRYKIIEKRQSVAFWCNPISGHATLYWYQQILGQGPKLLIQFQNNGVVDDSQLPKDRFSAERLKGVDSTLKIQPAKLEDSAVYLCASSPGAGLFFGEGSRLTVL.

The rearrangement uses TRBV19 and TRBJ2-3, with TRBD2 as a possible D gene (5 bases). V was pared by 9 bases and J by 6 bases, with 19 bases between. CDR1 is LNHDA, CDR2 SQIVND, per germline (reference sequence). The CDR3 totals 14 residues. This chain's CDR3 is CASVASEGLDTQYF. CDR3 bases: TGTGCCAGCGTAGCAAGTGAGGGCCTCGATACGCAGTATTTT. The full variable domain, rest sourced from reference TRBV19 and TRBJ2-3, is DGGITQSPKYLFRKEGQNVTLSCEQNLNHDAMYWYRQDPGQGLRLIYYSQIVNDFQKGDIAEGYSVSREKKESFPLTVTSAQKNPTAFYLCASVASEGLDTQYFGPGTRLTVL.

In its sample, this clonotype was seen a few times. The chain links TRBV12-3 or TRBV12-4 to TRBJ1-4, with a tentative D call TRBD1 (5 bases). Trimming took 6 bases from V and 2 from J, leaving 19 bases between them. The CDR3 covers 17 residues. The CDR3 loop is CASSPGAWVPTNEKLFF. The CDR3, as DNA: TGTGCCAGCAGCCCCGGGGCCTGGGTCCCGACTAATGAAAAACTGTTTTTT.

This clonotype showed up many times. V gene TRBV29-1 combines with J gene TRBJ2-7; 9 bases fit TRBD2. Losses at the gene ends were 4 bases for V and 1 base for J; bases not matched to a gene: 8. Germline CDR1 is SQVTM and CDR2 is ANQGSEA. The CDR3 is made up of 15 amino acids. The CDR3 reads CSVVGGLAGSYEQYF. CDR3 coding DNA: TGCAGCGTTGTGGGTGGGCTAGCGGGGTCCTACGAGCAGTACTTC.

This clonotype was picked up one time. The chain recombines TRBV27 with TRBJ2-2; D is undetermined. V was clipped by 5 bases and J by 0 bases, with 10 bases between them. Looked up from germline, CDR1 is MNHEY and CDR2 is SMNVEV (reference sequence). This CDR3 comprises 15 residues. Here the CDR3 DNA reads TGTGCCAGCAGTAAAGGGCCCGCGAACACCGGGGAGCTGTTTTTT. Translating gives CASSKGPANTGELFF.

The J gene is TRBJ2-7, the V gene TRBV10-2; D is possibly TRBD2 (7 bases). The V gene's germline CDR1 is WSHSY and CDR2 SAAADI. This CDR3 is built from 15 residues. V lost 6 bases, J lost 2 bases, and 17 bases lay in between. The DNA of the CDR3 is TGCGCCAGCAGCGAGGGGGGGGCGCAGCCCTACGAGCAGTACTTC. This translates into CASSEGGAQPYEQYF.

This clonotype was picked up a small number of times. This sequence joins TRBV6-1 and TRBJ2-7, with a tentative D call TRBD1 (5 bases). The CDR3 length is 11 residues. Germline CDR1 and CDR2: MNHNS and SASEGT. The V end was cut by 6 bases, the J end by 5 bases, with 8 bases between. CDR3 DNA sequence: TGTGCCAGCAGGGGGCTGAACGAGCAGTACTTC. It is translated as CASRGLNEQYF.

The chain uses TRBV10-3 and TRBJ1-4; no clear D. CDR3 size: 12 residues. CDR1 is ENHRY and CDR2 is SYGVKD in the germline V gene. Trimming left V 3 bases short and J 8 bases short, with 7 bases between. CDR3 bases: TGTGCCATCAGTGACGGGTCGGAAAAACTGTTTTTT. It specifies CAISDGSEKLFF.